The entry below describes one TCR beta chain. Its antigen is as yet unknown. The CDR3 runs to 15 residues. Trimming left V 7 bases short and J 7 bases short, with 20 bases between. Germline V CDR1 and CDR2: MNHNY, SVGAGI (reference sequence). The repertoire was sequenced with immunoSEQ multiplex PCR; TCRdb's copy has only in-frame clones and lacks some. The sample lists under 70,000 clones; 75% to 90% were seen once. The data stem from a study of OX40 agonist ivuxolimab in advanced cancers. Study-level information: Patients with hepatocellular carcinoma, melanoma, renal cell or head and neck cancer made up the dose-escalation patients. Prior anti-PD-1, anti-PD-L1 or anti-CTLA-4 therapy was allowed; approximately 41% had some. Whole-study results and caveats: Expanded peripheral T cells had an undetermined antigen specificity.

V gene TRBV6-6 combines with J gene TRBJ2-1; possible D gene TRBD1, 6 bases. This TCR derives from an adult with an advanced solid tumor such as melanoma, head and neck, liver or kidney cancer. The sequenced sample was CD4+ or CD8+ T cells sorted from blood, obtained in a trial of the OX40 agonist ivuxolimab. The CDR3 region has the DNA TGTGCCAGCAACGAAAGAGGCCAGGGGAGTAATGAGCAGTTCTTC. Its translation: CASNERGQGSNEQFF.